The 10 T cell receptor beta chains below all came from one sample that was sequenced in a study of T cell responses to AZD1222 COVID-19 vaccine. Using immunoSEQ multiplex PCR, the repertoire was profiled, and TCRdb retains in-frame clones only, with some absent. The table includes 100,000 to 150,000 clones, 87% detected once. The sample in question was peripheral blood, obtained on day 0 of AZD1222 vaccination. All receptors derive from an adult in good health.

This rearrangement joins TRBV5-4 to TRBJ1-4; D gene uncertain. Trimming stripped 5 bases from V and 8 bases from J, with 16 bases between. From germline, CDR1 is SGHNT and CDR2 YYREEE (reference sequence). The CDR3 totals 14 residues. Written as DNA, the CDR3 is TGTGCCAGCAGTAATAAGTCGGCGGGAGAAAAACTGTTTTTT. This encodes CASSNKSAGEKLFF. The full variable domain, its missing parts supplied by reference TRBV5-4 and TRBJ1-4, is ETGVTQSPTHLIKTRGQQVTLRCSSQSGHNTVSWYQQALGQGPQFIFQYYREEENGRGNFPPRFSGLQFPNYSSELNVNALELDDSALYLCASSNKSAGEKLFFGSGTQLSVL.

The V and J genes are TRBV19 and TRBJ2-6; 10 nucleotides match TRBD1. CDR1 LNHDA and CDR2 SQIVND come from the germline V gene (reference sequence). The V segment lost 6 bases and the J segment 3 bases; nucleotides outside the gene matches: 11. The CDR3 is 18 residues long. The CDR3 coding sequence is TGTGCCAGTAGGTCGAAGACAGGGGGCCCAATTGGGGCCAACGTCCTGACTTTC. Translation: CASRSKTGGPIGANVLTF.

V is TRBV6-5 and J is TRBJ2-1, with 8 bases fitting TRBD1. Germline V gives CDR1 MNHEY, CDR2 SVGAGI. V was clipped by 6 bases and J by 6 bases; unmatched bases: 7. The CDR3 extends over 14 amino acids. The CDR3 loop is CASRRPTGGNEQFF. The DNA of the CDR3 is TGTGCCAGCAGGCGACCTACAGGGGGCAATGAGCAGTTCTTC.

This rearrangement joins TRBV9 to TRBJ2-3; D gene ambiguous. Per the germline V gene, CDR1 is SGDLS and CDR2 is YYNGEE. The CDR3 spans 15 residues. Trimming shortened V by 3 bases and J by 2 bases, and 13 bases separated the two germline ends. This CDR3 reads CASSAAGLYTDTQYF. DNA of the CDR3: TGTGCCAGCAGCGCGGCCGGTCTTTACACAGATACGCAGTATTTT.

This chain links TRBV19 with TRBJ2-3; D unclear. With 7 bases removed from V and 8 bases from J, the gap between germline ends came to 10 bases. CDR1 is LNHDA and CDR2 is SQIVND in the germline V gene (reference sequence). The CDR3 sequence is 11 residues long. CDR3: CASNLVGTQYF. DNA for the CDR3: TGTGCCAGTAATCTGGTGGGTACGCAGTATTTT.

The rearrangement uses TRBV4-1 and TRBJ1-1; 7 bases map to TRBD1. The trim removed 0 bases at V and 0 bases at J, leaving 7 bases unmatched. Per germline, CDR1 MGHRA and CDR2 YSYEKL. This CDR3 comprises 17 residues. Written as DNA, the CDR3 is TGCGCCAGCAGCCAAGACCCACAGGGGACCCTGAACACTGAAGCTTTCTTT. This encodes CASSQDPQGTLNTEAFF.

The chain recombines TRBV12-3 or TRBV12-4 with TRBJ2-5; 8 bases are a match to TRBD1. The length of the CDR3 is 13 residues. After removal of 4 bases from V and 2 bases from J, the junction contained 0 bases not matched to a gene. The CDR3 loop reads CASSWTGQETQYF. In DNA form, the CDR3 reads TGTGCCAGCAGTTGGACAGGGCAAGAGACCCAGTACTTC.

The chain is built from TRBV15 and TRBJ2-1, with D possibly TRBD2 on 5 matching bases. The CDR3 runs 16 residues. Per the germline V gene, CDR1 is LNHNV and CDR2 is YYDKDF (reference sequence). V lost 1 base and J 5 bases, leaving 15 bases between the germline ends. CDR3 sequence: CATSRGGSRPNNEQFF. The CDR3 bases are TGTGCCACCAGCAGAGGAGGGTCCAGACCCAACAATGAGCAGTTCTTC.

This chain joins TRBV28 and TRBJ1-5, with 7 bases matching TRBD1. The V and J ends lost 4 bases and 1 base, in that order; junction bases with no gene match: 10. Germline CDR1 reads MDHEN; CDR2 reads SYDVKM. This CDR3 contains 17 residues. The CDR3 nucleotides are TGTGCCAGCAGTTCAACCCTGACAGGGCTGAGCAATCAGCCCCAGCATTTT. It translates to CASSSTLTGLSNQPQHF.

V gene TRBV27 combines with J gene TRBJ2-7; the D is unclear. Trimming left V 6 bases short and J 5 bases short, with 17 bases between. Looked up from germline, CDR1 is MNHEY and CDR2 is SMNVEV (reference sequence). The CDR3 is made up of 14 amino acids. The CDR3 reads CASRGSNYPHEQYF. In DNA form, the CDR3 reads TGTGCCAGCAGGGGCTCAAATTATCCCCACGAGCAGTACTTC.